The rows below give T cell receptor beta chains drawn from one sample of a study of blood T cell repertoires in COVID-19. Method: immunoSEQ multiplex PCR; TCRdb's copy keeps in-frame clones and lacks some. The data contain 150,000 to 180,000 clones, about 80% of them singletons. Sequencing was performed on peripheral blood. These receptors all stem from a woman aged 55-69 years with acute or convalescent COVID-19. CDR3s include the opening cysteine and the closing phenylalanine or tryptophan. The D gene is left open where the match is weak. Some rows mark clone size as missing; the rest say once, few, many or name a class of expanded clone.

clone_size,j_call,d_call,v_call,cdr3_nt,cdr3_aa
-,TRBJ2-4,-,TRBV9,TGTGCCAGCAGCGCCCCACGACTAGTTTGGGCCAAAAACATTCAGTACTTC,CASSAPRLVWAKNIQYF
once,TRBJ2-5,-,TRBV28,TGTGCCAGCAGTTCCCGCCCCGAAGGCGGGCCAACGTACTTC,CASSSRPEGGPTYF
-,TRBJ2-5,TRBD2,TRBV7-2,TGTGCCAGCAGCTTGGCTAGCGGGGGGCTCCAAGAGACCCAGTACTTC,CASSLASGGLQETQYF
-,TRBJ1-6,TRBD1,TRBV6-5,TGTGCCAGCAGCTCGGGACAGGGGGCATGGTCACCCCTCCACTTT,CASSSGQGAWSPLHF
-,TRBJ2-3,-,TRBV6-4,TGTGCCAGCAGTGTTCGCACGGCAGATACGCAGTATTTT,CASSVRTADTQYF
-,TRBJ2-3,TRBD2,TRBV18,TGTGCCAGCTCTCGCATATCTAGCGGGGGGGCAGCAGATACGCAGTATTTT,CASSRISSGGAADTQYF
-,TRBJ2-7,TRBD1,TRBV6-5,TGTGCCAGCACCCCAAGGACAGGGGGCGTCTACGAGCAGTACTTC,CASTPRTGGVYEQYF
-,TRBJ2-1,TRBD2,TRBV19,TGTGCCAGTAGTATAGCCCATAGCGGGGGGAACAATGAGCAGTTCTTC,CASSIAHSGGNNEQFF
-,TRBJ2-2,TRBD1,TRBV6-5,TGTGCCAGCAGACGGAGGACAGGCGCCGGGGAGCTGTTTTTT,CASRRRTGAGELFF
-,TRBJ1-6,-,TRBV30,TGTGCCTGGAGTGTACAGGGTAATTCACCCCTCCACTTT,CAWSVQGNSPLHF
-,TRBJ2-1,TRBD1,TRBV2,TGTGCCAGCAATAGGGACAGGGCGGGTAACAATGAGCAGTTCTTC,CASNRDRAGNNEQFF
-,TRBJ2-2,-,TRBV11-3,TGTGCCAGCAGCTTAGGGAGGGAATCGGCCTTGGACGGGGAGCTGTTTTTT,CASSLGRESALDGELFF
-,TRBJ1-2,-,TRBV29-1,TGCAGCGTTGAAGTGTCCGAGGGCTATGGCTACACCTTC,CSVEVSEGYGYTF
-,TRBJ2-3,TRBD2,TRBV3-1/TRBV3-2,TGTGCCAGCAGCCAGACTAGCGGCACAGATACGCAGTATTTT,CASSQTSGTDTQYF
-,TRBJ1-6,TRBD1,TRBV10-3,TGTGCCATCAGTGAGACGGGACAGATAAATTCACCCCTCCACTTT,CAISETGQINSPLHF
-,TRBJ1-4,-,TRBV7-2,TGTGCCAGCAGCTTAACCAGTTCTATTTGGAGGAATGAAAAACTGTTTTTT,CASSLTSSIWRNEKLFF
-,TRBJ1-5,TRBD1,TRBV6-1,TGTGCCAGCAGTGTAACCAGACAGGGTAGCAATCAGCCCCAGCATTTT,CASSVTRQGSNQPQHF
few,TRBJ1-3,-,TRBV19,TGTGCCAGTAGTGCCGGACAGCCGTACTCTGGAAACACCATATATTTT,CASSAGQPYSGNTIYF
-,TRBJ1-3,-,TRBV30,TGTGCCTGGAGGGGCAGCTCTGGAAACACCATATATTTT,CAWRGSSGNTIYF
-,TRBJ1-2,-,TRBV6-5,TGTGCCAGCAGTTACTCGATCACAGGAGGGGACTATGGCTACACCTTC,CASSYSITGGDYGYTF
few,TRBJ2-3,TRBD2,TRBV5-1,TGCGCCAGCAGCTTGGCCCCAGCGGGGGGCCAAGGTACGCAGTATTTT,CASSLAPAGGQGTQYF
-,TRBJ1-6,TRBD1,TRBV5-1,TGCGCCAGCAGCCAGGGACAGGGGTATAATTCACCCCTCCACTTT,CASSQGQGYNSPLHF
-,TRBJ2-1,TRBD1,TRBV4-2,TGTGCCAGCAGCCTCCGAACAGGGGACGCCTACAATGAGCAGTTCTTC,CASSLRTGDAYNEQFF
-,TRBJ1-1,TRBD1,TRBV2,TGTGCCAGCAGGCCCGGACAGGGACGGGCCACTGAAGCTTTCTTT,CASRPGQGRATEAFF
-,TRBJ2-3,TRBD1,TRBV4-1,TGCGCCAGCAGCCAAATCGGACAGGGGGCTGCAGATACGCAGTATTTT,CASSQIGQGAADTQYF
-,TRBJ2-1,TRBD1,TRBV29-1,TGCAGCGCGTTCCCCGGGACAGGGTTTAACAATGAGCAGTTCTTC,CSAFPGTGFNNEQFF
-,TRBJ1-1,-,TRBV28,TGTGCCAGCAGTCCTCATCATCCGGACACTGAAGCTTTCTTT,CASSPHHPDTEAFF
-,TRBJ1-5,-,TRBV6-5,TGTGCCAGCAGCATTAACAGGTTCGGGCAGCCCCAGCATTTT,CASSINRFGQPQHF
once,TRBJ2-1,TRBD2,TRBV3-1/TRBV3-2,TGTGCCAGCAGCCAGACTAGCGGGGGGGACTCCTACAATGAGCAGTTCTTC,CASSQTSGGDSYNEQFF
many,TRBJ2-5,-,TRBV28,TGTGCCACCCAGGGTGGTCAAGAGACCCAGTACTTC,CATQGGQETQYF
-,TRBJ2-1,TRBD2,TRBV6-4,TGTGCCAGCAGTGAAGCGCGGGGGGGCCGTGGCAATGAGCAGTTCTTC,CASSEARGGRGNEQFF
-,TRBJ1-1,-,TRBV30,TGTGCCTGGAATAGGGCGGGGAACACTGAAGCTTTCTTT,CAWNRAGNTEAFF
-,TRBJ2-2,TRBD1,TRBV9,TGTGCCAGCAGCGTCGGGACAGGGACCGCGAACACCGGGGAGCTGTTTTTT,CASSVGTGTANTGELFF
-,TRBJ2-5,-,TRBV28,TGTGCCAGCAGTTTACCAGACAGAGGAGAGACCCAGTACTTC,CASSLPDRGETQYF
-,TRBJ1-3,-,TRBV3-1/TRBV3-2,TGTGCCAGCAGCCCGCGTGCCTCTGGAAACACCATATATTTT,CASSPRASGNTIYF
-,TRBJ1-4,-,TRBV30,TGTGCCTGGGCCCGAGGGCGGGCTAATGAAAAACTGTTTTTT,CAWARGRANEKLFF
-,TRBJ1-1,TRBD1,TRBV6-2/TRBV6-3,TGTGCCAGCAGCACCGGGACAGTTACTGAAGCTTTCTTT,CASSTGTVTEAFF
-,TRBJ1-3,-,TRBV4-2,TGTGCCAGCAGCCAAGACTGGCCTGGAAACACCATATATTTT,CASSQDWPGNTIYF
-,TRBJ1-4,TRBD1,TRBV28,TGTGCCAGCAGTTTACTCAGGGGGAGAGAAAAACTGTTTTTT,CASSLLRGREKLFF
-,TRBJ1-2,TRBD1,TRBV28,TGTGCCAGCAGTCCAACAGGGGGCAGCTATGGCTACACCTTC,CASSPTGGSYGYTF
-,TRBJ2-3,TRBD2,TRBV28,TGTGCCAGCGGGGGGGGTACAGATACGCAGTATTTT,CASGGGTDTQYF
once,TRBJ1-2,-,TRBV18,TGTGCCAGCTCACCATCCGGCAGGGATGGAGGCTACACCTTC,CASSPSGRDGGYTF
once,TRBJ1-2,-,TRBV14,TGTGCCAGCAGCCAGTCCGGGGGGACTACCTATGGCTACACCTTC,CASSQSGGTTYGYTF
-,TRBJ2-3,-,TRBV7-2,TGTGCCAGCAGTCCGAGCGGCTTCACAGATACGCAGTATTTT,CASSPSGFTDTQYF
-,TRBJ1-2,TRBD1,TRBV3-1/TRBV3-2,TGTGCCAGCAGCCATCAGGGGGTGAACTATGGCTACACCTTC,CASSHQGVNYGYTF
-,TRBJ1-2,TRBD1,TRBV28,TGTGCCAGCAGTTTGCTTTACAGGGGGCCGTCACTTAACTATGGCTACACCTTC,CASSLLYRGPSLNYGYTF
few,TRBJ1-5,-,TRBV2,TGTGCCAGCAGGACAGGACTTTTGCAGCCCCAGCATTTT,CASRTGLLQPQHF
-,TRBJ1-2,-,TRBV5-4,TGTGCCAGCAGCTTGCCTGATAAAGGTAGACAGAACTATGGCTACACCTTC,CASSLPDKGRQNYGYTF
-,TRBJ2-1,TRBD2,TRBV18,TGTGCCAGCTCACCCGACGGACTAGCGGGGGGCAATGAGCAGTTCTTC,CASSPDGLAGGNEQFF
-,TRBJ1-1,TRBD1,TRBV2,TGTGCCAGCAGTTCGGACAGGGAGGACACTGAAGCTTTCTTT,CASSSDREDTEAFF
-,TRBJ2-7,TRBD1,TRBV6-5,TGTGCCAGCGCGATAGGACAGGGGGCCTACGAGCAGTACTTC,CASAIGQGAYEQYF
-,TRBJ1-1,TRBD1,TRBV5-6,TGTGCCAGCTCCCGGACAGGAGTTGGCACTGAAGCTTTCTTT,CASSRTGVGTEAFF
-,TRBJ2-1,TRBD2,TRBV7-2,TGTGCCAGCAGCCGCCAAGCGGGGAGCTCCTACAATGAGCAGTTCTTC,CASSRQAGSSYNEQFF
once,TRBJ1-1,-,TRBV18,TGTGCCAGCTCACCAATAGAGACAGCCAACACTGAAGCTTTCTTT,CASSPIETANTEAFF
-,TRBJ1-2,-,TRBV5-1,TGCGCCAGCAGCACGGGGGGGGAATCCCGCTATGGCTACACCTTC,CASSTGGESRYGYTF